Below are 5 T cell receptor beta chains sequenced from a single sample in a study of T-cell reconstitution after alpha-beta-depleted transplantation in children. During its preparation, the TCRbeta library received unique molecular identifiers. TCRdb fed the PCR reads into MiXCR, producing one record per CDR3 protein. The profile shows a few hundred thousand distinct CDR3 sequences, approximately 20% of them singletons. This material consisted of PBMCs from the stem cell graft donor, taken from the stem cell graft. The receptors come from a human donor who donated a stem cell graft to a child with acute lymphoblastic leukemia.

V gene TRBV7-8 combines with J gene TRBJ2-1, with D possibly being TRBD1 or TRBD2 (5 bases each). Germline V gene lookup returns CDR1 SGHVS and CDR2 FQNEAQ. The germline V and J ends were trimmed by 5 bases and 8 bases, with 28 bases remaining between them. This CDR3 comprises 18 residues. The CDR3 sequence: CASSIRPGARLQRDEQFF. Here the CDR3 DNA reads TGTGCCAGCAGCATACGGCCTGGGGCTAGGCTCCAGAGGGATGAGCAGTTCTTC.

This clonotype has just a few counts. V is TRBV5-1 and J is TRBJ2-1, with 7 bases identical to TRBD2. After removal of 5 bases from V and 7 bases from J, the junction contained 9 bases not matched to a gene. This CDR3 region has 14 residues. Germline CDR1 SGHRS, CDR2 YFSETQ. DNA for the CDR3: TGCGCCAGCAGACTAATAGCGGGTTCGAATGAGCAGTTCTTC. Translated: CASRLIAGSNEQFF.

This clonotype was seen only a few times. The gene calls are TRBV2 and TRBJ2-7; D may match TRBD1 or TRBD2 (5 bases each). The germline V gene encodes CDR1 SNHLY and CDR2 FYNNEI. The CDR3 spans 14 residues. V dropped 5 bases and J dropped 3 bases, with 14 bases sitting between them. The CDR3 region is CASSFRDVDYEQYF. CDR3 DNA sequence: TGTGCCAGCAGTTTCCGGGACGTCGACTACGAGCAGTACTTC.

The CDR3 nucleotides read TGTGCCAGTAGTGTCCCCGCTGAAGCTTTCTTT. Its translation is CASSVPAEAFF. The V and J genes are TRBV19 and TRBJ1-1; the D is unclear. Between the trimmed V and J ends, which lost 5 bases and 6 bases, there was a span of 7 bases. This CDR3 has 11 residues. CDR1 and CDR2 (germline): LNHDA, SQIVND (reference sequence).

This clonotype was seen a few times. J is TRBJ1-5 and V is TRBV10-3, with 8 positions matching TRBD1. V was clipped by 8 bases and J by 4 bases; unmatched bases: 7. Germline V gene data show CDR1 as ENHRY and CDR2 as SYGVKD. The CDR3 loop spans 14 amino acids. The DNA of the CDR3 is TGTGCCATCTCAGGGGGCCGGGCGAATCAGCCCCAGCATTTT. Its protein is CAISGGRANQPQHF.